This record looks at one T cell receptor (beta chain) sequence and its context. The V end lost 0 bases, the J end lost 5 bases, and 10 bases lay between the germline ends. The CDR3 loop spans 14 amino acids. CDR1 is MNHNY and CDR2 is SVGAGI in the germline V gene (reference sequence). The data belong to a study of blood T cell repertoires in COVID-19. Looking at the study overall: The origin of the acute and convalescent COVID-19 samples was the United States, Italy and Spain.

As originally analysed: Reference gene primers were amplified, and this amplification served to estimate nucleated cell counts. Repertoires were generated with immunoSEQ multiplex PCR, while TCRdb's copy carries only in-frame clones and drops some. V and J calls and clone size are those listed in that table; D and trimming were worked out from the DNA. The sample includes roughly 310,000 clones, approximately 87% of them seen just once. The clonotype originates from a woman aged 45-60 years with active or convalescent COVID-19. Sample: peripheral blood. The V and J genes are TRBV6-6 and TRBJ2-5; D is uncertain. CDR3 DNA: TGTGCCAGCAGTTACTCAGACCCAGCGGAGACCCAGTACTTC. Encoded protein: CASSYSDPAETQYF.